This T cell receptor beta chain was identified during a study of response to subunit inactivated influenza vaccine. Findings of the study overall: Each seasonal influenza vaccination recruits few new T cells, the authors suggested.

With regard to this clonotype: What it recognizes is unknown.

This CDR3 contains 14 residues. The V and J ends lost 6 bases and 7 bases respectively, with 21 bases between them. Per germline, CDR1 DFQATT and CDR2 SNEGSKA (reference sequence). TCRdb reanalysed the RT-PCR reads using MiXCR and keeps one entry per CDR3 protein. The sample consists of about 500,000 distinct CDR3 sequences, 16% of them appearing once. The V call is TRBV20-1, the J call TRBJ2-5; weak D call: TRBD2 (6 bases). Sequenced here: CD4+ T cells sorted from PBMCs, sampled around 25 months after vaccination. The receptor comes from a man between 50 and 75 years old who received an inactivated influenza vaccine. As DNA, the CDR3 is TGCAGTGCCAGGGACTCCAGGGAGCTCGGGACCCAGTACTTC. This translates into CSARDSRELGTQYF.